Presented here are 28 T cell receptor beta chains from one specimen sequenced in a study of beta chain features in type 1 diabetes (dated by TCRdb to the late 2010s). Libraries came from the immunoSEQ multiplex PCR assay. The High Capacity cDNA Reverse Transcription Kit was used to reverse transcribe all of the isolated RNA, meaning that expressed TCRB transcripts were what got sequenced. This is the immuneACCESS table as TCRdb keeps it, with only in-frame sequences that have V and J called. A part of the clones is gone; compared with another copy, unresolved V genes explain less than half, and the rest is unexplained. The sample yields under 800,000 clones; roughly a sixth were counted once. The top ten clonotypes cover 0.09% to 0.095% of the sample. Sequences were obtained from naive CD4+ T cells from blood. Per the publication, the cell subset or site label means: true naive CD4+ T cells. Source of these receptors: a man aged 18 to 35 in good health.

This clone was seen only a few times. CDR3 amino acids: CASSPGGLAGASYEQYF. The CDR3 DNA sequence: TGCGCCAGCAGCCCGGGGGGTTTGGCGGGAGCCTCCTACGAGCAGTACTTC. This rearrangement joins TRBV5-1 to TRBJ2-7; the match to TRBD2 covers 7 bases. The trim removed 4 bases at V and 0 bases at J, leaving 13 bases unmatched. The germline V gene has CDR1 SGHRS and CDR2 YFSETQ. CDR3 length: 17 residues.

The CDR3: CACGLDLQTQETQYF. The CDR3 nucleotides read TGTGCCTGCGGATTGGACCTACAGACCCAAGAGACCCAGTACTTC. The genes are TRBV7-9 and TRBJ2-5; unclear D gene. V lost 11 bases and J 1 base, leaving 20 bases between the germline ends. CDR3 length: 15 amino acids. Per germline, CDR1 SEHNR and CDR2 FQNEAQ (reference sequence).

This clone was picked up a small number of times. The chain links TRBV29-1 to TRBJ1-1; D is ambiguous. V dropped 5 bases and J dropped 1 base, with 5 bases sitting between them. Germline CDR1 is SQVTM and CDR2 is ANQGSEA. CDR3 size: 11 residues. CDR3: CSVTGNTEAFF. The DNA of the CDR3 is TGCAGCGTTACGGGGAACACTGAAGCTTTCTTT.

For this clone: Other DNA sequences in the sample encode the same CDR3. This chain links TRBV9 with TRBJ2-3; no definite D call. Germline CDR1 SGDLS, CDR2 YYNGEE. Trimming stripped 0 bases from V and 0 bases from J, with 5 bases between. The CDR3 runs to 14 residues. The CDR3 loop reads CASSVDSSTDTQYF. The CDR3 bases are TGTGCCAGCAGCGTAGATAGCAGCACAGATACGCAGTATTTT.

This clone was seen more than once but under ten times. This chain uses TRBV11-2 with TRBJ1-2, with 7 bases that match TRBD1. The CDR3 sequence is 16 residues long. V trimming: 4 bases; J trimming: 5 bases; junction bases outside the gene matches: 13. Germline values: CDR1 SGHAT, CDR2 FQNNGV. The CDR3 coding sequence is TGTGCCAGCAGCTCATACAGGGGTATCACAACTTATGGCTACACCTTC. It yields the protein CASSSYRGITTYGYTF.

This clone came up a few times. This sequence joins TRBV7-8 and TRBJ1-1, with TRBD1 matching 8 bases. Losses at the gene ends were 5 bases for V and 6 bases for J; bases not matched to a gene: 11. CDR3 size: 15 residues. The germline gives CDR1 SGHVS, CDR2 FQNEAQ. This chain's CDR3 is CASSTQQGGRAEAFF. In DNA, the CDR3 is TGTGCCAGCAGCACACAACAGGGGGGTAGGGCTGAAGCTTTCTTT.

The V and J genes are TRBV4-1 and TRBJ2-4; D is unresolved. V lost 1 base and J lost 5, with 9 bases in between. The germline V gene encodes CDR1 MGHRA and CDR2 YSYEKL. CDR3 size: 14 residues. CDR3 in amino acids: CASSQGRRENIQYF. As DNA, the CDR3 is TGCGCCAGCAGCCAAGGGAGACGGGAAAACATTCAGTACTTC.

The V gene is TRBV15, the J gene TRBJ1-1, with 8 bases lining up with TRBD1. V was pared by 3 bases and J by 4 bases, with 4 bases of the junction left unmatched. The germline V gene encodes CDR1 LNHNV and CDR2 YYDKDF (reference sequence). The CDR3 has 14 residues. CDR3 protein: CATSRDRVSTEAFF. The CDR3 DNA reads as TGTGCCACCAGCAGGGACAGGGTTTCCACTGAAGCTTTCTTT.

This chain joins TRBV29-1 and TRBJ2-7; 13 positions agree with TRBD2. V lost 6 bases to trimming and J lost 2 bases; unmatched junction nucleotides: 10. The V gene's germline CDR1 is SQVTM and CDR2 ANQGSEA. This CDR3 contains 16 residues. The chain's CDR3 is CSVAGLAGFATYEQYF. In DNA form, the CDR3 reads TGCAGCGTGGCGGGACTAGCGGGATTCGCCACCTACGAGCAGTACTTC.

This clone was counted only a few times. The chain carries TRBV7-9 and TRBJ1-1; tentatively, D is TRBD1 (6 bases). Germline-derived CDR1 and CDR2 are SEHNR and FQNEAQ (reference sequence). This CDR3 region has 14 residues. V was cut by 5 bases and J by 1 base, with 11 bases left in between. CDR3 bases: TGTGCCAGCAGCGTCACACAGGGGAACACTGAAGCTTTCTTT. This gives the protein CASSVTQGNTEAFF.

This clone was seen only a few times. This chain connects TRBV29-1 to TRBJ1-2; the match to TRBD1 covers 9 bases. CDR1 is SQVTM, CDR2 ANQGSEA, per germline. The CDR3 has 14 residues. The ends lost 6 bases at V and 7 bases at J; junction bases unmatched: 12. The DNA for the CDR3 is TGCAGCGTCCCCAAAGGACAGGGGCCTGCTGGCTACACCTTC. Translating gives CSVPKGQGPAGYTF.

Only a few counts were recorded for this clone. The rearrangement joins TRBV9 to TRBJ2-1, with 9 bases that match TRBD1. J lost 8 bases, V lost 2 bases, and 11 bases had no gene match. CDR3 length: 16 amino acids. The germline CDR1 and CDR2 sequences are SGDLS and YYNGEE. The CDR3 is CASSVDPGQGSDEQFF. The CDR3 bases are TGTGCCAGCAGCGTTGATCCGGGACAGGGATCCGATGAGCAGTTCTTC.

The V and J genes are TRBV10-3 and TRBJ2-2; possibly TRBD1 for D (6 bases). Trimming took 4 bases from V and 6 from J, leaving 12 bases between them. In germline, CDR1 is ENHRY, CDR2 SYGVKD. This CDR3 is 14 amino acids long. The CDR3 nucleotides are TGTGCCATCAGTGGAAACAGGGCGGCCGGGGAGCTGTTTTTT. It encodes CAISGNRAAGELFF.

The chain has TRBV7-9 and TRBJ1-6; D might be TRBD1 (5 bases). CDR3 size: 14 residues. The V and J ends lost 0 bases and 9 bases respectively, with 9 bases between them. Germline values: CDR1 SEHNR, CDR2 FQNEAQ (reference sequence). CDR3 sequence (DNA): TGTGCCAGCAGCTTAGCGGGGGTCCCTTCACCCCTCCACTTT. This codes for CASSLAGVPSPLHF.

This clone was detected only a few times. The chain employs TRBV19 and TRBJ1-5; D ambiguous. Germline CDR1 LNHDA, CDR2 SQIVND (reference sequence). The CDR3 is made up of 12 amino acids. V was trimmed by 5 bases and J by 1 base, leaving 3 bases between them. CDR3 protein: CASSRSNQPQHF. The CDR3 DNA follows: TGTGCCAGTAGTCGGAGCAATCAGCCCCAGCATTTT.

The CDR3 region is CASSYPRGYTF. The CDR3 bases are TGTGCCAGCAGTTACCCCCGGGGCTACACCTTC. This chain connects TRBV28 to TRBJ1-2; no firm D call. Germline V gives CDR1 MDHEN, CDR2 SYDVKM. The germline V and J ends were trimmed by 4 bases and 8 bases, with 8 bases remaining between them. There are 11 residues in the CDR3.

CDR3 loop: CASSLVGQGLGQPQHF. The CDR3 DNA follows: TGTGCCAGCAGCTTAGTTGGACAGGGGTTGGGTCAGCCCCAGCATTTT. The V and J genes are TRBV7-9 and TRBJ1-5, with TRBD1 identical over 9 bases. CDR1 is SEHNR, CDR2 FQNEAQ, per germline (reference sequence). The CDR3 has 16 residues. V shed 1 base, J shed 6 bases, and the junction held 7 bases outside the gene matches.

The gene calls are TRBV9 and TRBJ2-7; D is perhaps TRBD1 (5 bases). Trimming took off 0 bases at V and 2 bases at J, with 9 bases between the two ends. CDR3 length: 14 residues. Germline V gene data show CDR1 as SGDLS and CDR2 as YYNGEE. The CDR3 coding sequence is TGTGCCAGCAGCGTAGGGCAGGGTACCTACGAGCAGTACTTC. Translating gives CASSVGQGTYEQYF.

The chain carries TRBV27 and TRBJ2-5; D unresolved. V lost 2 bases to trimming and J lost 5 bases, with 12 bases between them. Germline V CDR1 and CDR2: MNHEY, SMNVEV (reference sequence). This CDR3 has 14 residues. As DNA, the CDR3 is TGTGCCAGCAGTTTAGTGGGTCAGTTTGAGACCCAGTACTTC. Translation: CASSLVGQFETQYF.

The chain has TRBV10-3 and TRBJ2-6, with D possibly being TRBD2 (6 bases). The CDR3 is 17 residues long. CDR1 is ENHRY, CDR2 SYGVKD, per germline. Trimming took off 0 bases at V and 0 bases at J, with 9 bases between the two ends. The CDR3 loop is CAISESLGGSGANVLTF. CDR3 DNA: TGTGCCATCAGTGAGTCTCTCGGGGGCTCTGGGGCCAACGTCCTGACTTTC.

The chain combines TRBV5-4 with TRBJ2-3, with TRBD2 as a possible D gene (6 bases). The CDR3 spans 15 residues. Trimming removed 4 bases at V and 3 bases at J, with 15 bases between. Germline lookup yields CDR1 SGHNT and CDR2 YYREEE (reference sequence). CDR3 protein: CASSARTGGTDTQYF. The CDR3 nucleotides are TGTGCCAGCAGCGCCCGGACTGGGGGGACAGATACGCAGTATTTT.

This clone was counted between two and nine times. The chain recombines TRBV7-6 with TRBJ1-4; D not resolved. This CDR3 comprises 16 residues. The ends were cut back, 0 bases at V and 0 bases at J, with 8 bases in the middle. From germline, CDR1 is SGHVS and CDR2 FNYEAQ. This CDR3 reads CASSLARGATNEKLFF. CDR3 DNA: TGTGCCAGCAGCTTAGCGCGCGGTGCAACTAATGAAAAACTGTTTTTT.

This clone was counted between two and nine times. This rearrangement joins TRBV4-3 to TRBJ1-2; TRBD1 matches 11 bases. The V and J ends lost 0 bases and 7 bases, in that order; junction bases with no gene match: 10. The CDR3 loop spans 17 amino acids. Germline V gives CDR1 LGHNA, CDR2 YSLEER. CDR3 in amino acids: CASSQDTGQGARSGYTF. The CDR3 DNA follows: TGCGCCAGCAGCCAAGACACCGGACAGGGGGCGCGTAGTGGCTACACCTTC.

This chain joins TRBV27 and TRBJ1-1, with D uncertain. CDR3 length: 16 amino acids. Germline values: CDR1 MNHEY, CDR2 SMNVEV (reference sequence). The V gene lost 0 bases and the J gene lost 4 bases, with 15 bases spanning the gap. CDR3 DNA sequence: TGTGCCAGCAGTTTATCGAGCACCCTCAAGACCACTGAAGCTTTCTTT. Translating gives CASSLSSTLKTTEAFF.

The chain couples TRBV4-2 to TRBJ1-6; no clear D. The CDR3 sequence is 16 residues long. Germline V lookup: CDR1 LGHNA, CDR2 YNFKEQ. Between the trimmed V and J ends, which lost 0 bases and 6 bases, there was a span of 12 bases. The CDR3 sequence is CASSQEGGRSNSPLHF. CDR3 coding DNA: TGTGCCAGCAGCCAAGAAGGAGGCAGATCTAATTCACCCCTCCACTTT.

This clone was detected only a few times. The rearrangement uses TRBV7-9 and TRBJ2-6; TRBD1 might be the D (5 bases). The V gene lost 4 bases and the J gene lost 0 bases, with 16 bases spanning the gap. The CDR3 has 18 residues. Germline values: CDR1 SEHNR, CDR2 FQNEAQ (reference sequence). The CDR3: CASSSPWRQSSGANVLTF. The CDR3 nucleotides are TGTGCCAGCAGCTCCCCTTGGAGACAGAGCTCTGGGGCCAACGTCCTGACTTTC.

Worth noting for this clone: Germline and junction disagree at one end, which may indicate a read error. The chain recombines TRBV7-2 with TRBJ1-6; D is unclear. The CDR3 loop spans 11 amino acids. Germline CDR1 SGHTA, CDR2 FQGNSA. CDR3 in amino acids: CASSFDLRTYF. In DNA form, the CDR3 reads TGTGCCAGCAGCTTTGACCTCAGGACCTACTTT.

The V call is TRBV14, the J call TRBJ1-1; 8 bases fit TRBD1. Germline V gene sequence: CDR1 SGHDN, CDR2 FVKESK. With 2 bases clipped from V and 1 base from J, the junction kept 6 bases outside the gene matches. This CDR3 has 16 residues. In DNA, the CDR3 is TGTGCCAGCAGCCAATACCGGGACAGGCCGAACACTGAAGCTTTCTTT. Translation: CASSQYRDRPNTEAFF.